This T cell receptor beta chain is from a study of CD8+CD57+ T cells in acquired aplastic anemia (dated by TCRdb to the late 2010s). Background on the whole study: A mean of about 3 ug of DNA, ranging from 0.2 to 27.4 ug, was extracted from sorted CD4+ and CD8+ cells. Healthy donor samples averaged roughly 9.9 million reads for CD4+ and under 14 million for CD8+ cells. The research as a whole found: Some 31 CD8+ CDR3 sequences were shared between patients and controls but appeared highly expressed in patients and within their immunodominant clones. Between patients and healthy controls, no significant difference in CD8+ Simpson's diversity was found (P=0.060).

The study deep-sequenced TCR repertoires of sorted CD4+ and CD8+ blood T cells from severe aplastic anemia patients and healthy subjects. Ficoll-Paque density gradient centrifugation was used to isolate peripheral blood mononuclear cells. CD4+ and CD8+ T cells were sorted by FACS or magnetic beads before DNA extraction. Genomic DNA was used as template for profiling of TCR beta VDJ combinations and CDR3 sequences. TCR repertoire sequencing was run on an Illumina HiSeq 2000. In the authors' own workflow: Repertoire assessment relied on Simpson's diversity index, CDR3 size and DJ length profiles, and TRBV/TRBJ rearrangement plots. Whichever DNA sequence was most abundant in the deep sequencing data was defined as the immunodominant clone. CDR3 amino acid sequences were checked for sharing across subjects and were also compared against the VDJdb database and published repertoires. TCRdb ran its own pipeline on the public reads, namely fastp trimming at Q25 and MiXCR clone calling, and kept in-frame beta chains. Each CDR3 protein appears once, grouped with its most common genes and DNA. The authors' filters were not applied to this entry. Present in this sample are about 220,000 distinct CDR3 sequences, almost 35% of which were seen just once. 1.1% of the sample goes to the ten largest clones.

A remark on this clonotype: Its antigen remains unidentified. This may be a read error, as it is one base from a much larger clone. The conserved phenylalanine or tryptophan is not found at the CDR3 terminus, so this likely reflects a read error.

Trimming removed 2 bases from V and 2 bases from J, leaving 15 bases between the germline ends. The CDR3 spans 15 amino acids, including both terminal residues. Only CDR3 DNA is held: 45 bases, read in frame from base 1. The germline V gene (reference sequence) provides CDR1 DFQATT and CDR2 SNEGSKA. The chain was built from TRBV20-1 and TRBJ1-2; the D gene lacks a confident call. The receptor's source is a human donor in good health, serving as a control. The sequencing sample was made of sorted CD4+, CD8+, or CD8+CD57+ T cells (not recorded which) from PBMCs. The CDR3 region has the sequence CSARRSGIINYGYTS. The bases are TGCAGTGCTAGAAGGAGCGGCATAATCAACTATGGCTACACCTCC.